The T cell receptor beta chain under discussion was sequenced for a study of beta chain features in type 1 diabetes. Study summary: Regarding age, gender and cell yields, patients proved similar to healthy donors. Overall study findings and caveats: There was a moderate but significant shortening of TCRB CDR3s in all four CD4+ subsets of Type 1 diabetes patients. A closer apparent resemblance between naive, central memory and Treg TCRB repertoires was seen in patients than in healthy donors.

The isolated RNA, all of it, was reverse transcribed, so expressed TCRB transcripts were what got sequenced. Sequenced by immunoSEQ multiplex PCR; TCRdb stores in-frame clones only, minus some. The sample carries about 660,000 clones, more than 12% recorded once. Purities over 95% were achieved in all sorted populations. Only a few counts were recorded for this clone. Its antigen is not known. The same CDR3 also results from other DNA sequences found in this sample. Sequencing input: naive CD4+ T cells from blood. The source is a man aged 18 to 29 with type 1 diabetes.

The CDR3 DNA is TGTGCCAGCAGCTTAGTCGGGGGGTTTTCCTACAATGAGCAGTTCTTC. This translates into CASSLVGGFSYNEQFF. This chain connects TRBV7-6 to TRBJ2-1; 7 positions agree with TRBD2. Unmatched junction bases numbered 4, after V lost 1 base and J lost 1 base. Germline V gene lookup returns CDR1 SGHVS and CDR2 FNYEAQ. The CDR3 spans 16 residues.